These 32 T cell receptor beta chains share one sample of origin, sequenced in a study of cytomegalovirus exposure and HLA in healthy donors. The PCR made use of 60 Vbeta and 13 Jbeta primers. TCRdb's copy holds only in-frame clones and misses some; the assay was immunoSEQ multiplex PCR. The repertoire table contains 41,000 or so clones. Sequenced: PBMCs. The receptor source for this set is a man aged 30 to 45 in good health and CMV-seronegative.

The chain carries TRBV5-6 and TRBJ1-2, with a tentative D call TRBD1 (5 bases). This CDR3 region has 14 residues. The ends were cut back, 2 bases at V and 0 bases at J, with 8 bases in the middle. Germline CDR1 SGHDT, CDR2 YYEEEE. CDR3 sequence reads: CASSLPGANYGYTF. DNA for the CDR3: TGTGCCAGCAGCTTACCGGGGGCTAACTATGGCTACACCTTC.

CDR3 bases: TGCAGCGGAAAAGCAGGGGATGGTGACGAGCAGTACTTC. It specifies CSGKAGDGDEQYF. The rearrangement uses TRBV29-1 and TRBJ2-7, with a possible D match to TRBD1 (6 bases). Germline assignment: CDR1 SQVTM and CDR2 ANQGSEA. Between the trimmed V and J ends, which lost 7 bases and 5 bases, there was a span of 18 bases. This CDR3 has 13 amino acids.

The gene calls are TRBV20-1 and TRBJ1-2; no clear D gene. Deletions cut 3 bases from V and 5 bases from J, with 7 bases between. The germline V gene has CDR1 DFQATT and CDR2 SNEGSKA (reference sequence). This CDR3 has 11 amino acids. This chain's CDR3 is CSASTVYGYTF. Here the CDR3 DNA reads TGCAGTGCTAGTACAGTTTATGGCTACACCTTC.

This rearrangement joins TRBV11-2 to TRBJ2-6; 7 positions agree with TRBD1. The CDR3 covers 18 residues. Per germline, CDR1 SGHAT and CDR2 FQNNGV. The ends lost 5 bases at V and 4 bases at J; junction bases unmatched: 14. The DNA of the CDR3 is TGTGCCAGCAGCCCATCGGACAGGCCGCTCTTAGGGGCCAACGTCCTGACTTTC. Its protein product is CASSPSDRPLLGANVLTF. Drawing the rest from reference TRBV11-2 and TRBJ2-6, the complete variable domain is EAGVAQSPRYKIIEKRQSVAFWCNPISGHATLYWYQQILGQGPKLLIQFQNNGVVDDSQLPKDRFSAERLKGVDSTLKIQPAKLEDSAVYLCASSPSDRPLLGANVLTFGAGSRLTVL.

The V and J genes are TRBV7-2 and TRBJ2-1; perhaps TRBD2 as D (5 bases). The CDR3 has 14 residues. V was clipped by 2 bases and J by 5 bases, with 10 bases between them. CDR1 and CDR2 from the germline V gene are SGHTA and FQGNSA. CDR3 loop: CASSLNRGNNEQFF. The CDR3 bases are TGTGCCAGCAGCTTAAACCGGGGAAACAATGAGCAGTTCTTC.

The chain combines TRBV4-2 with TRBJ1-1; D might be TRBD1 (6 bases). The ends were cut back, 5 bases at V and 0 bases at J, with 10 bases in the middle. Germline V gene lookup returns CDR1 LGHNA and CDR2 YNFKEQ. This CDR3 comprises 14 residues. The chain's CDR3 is CASSNGQLNTEAFF. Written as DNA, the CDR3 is TGTGCCAGCAGCAACGGACAGTTGAACACTGAAGCTTTCTTT.

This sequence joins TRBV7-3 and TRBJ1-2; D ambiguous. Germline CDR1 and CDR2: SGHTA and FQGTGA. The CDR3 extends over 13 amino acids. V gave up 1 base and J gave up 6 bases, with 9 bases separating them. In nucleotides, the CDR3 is TGTGCCAGCAGCTTAAACGGGATTGATGGCTACACCTTC. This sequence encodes CASSLNGIDGYTF.

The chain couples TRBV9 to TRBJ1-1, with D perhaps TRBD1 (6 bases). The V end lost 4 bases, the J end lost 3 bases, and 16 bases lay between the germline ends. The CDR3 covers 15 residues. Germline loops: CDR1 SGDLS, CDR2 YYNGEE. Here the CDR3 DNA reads TGTGCCAGCAGCTCGACCCCACAGGGTGACACTGAAGCTTTCTTT. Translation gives CASSSTPQGDTEAFF.

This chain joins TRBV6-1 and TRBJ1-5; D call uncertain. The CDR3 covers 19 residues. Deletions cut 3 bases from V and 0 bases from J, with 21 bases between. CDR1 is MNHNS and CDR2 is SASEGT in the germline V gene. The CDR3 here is CASSDPEDHGVYSNQPQHF. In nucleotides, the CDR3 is TGTGCCAGCAGTGATCCTGAGGATCACGGGGTGTATAGCAATCAGCCCCAGCATTTT.

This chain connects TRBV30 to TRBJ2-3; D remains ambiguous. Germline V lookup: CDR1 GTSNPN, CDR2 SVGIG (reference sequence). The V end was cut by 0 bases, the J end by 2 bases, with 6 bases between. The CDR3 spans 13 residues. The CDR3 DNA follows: TGTGCCTGGAGTGTATCATCCACAGATACGCAGTATTTT. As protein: CAWSVSSTDTQYF.

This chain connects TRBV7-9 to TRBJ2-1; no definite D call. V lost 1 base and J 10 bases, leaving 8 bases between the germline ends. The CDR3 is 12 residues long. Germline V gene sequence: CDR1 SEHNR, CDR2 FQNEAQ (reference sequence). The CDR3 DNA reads TGTGCCAGCAGCTTAGTCCAGGCAGAGCAGTTCTTC. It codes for CASSLVQAEQFF.

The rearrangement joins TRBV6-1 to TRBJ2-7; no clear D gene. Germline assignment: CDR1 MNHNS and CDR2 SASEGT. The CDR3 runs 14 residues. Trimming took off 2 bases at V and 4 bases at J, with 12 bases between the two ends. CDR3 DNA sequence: TGTGCCAGCAGTGAATACGTAGGCGGATACGAGCAGTACTTC. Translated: CASSEYVGGYEQYF.

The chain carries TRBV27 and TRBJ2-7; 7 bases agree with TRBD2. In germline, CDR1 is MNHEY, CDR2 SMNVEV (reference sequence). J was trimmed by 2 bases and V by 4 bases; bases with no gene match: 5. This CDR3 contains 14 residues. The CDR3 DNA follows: TGTGCCAGCAGTTACCGGGGGGACCCCTACGAGCAGTACTTC. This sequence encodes CASSYRGDPYEQYF.

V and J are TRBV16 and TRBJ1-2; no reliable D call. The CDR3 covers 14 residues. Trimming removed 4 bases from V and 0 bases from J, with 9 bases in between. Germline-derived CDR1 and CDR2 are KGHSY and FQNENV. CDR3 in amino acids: CASSPRLANYGYTF. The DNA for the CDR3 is TGTGCCAGCAGCCCACGATTAGCTAACTATGGCTACACCTTC. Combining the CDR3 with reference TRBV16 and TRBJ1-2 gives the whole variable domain GEEVAQTPKHLVRGEGQKAKLYCAPIKGHSYVFWYQQVLKNEFKFLISFQNENVFDETGMPKERFSAKCLPNSPCSLEIQATKLEDSAVYFCASSPRLANYGYTFGSGTRLTVV.

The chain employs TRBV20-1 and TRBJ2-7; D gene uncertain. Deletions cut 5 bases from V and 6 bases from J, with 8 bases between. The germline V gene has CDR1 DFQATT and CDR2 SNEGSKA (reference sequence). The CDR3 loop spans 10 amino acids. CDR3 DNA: TGCAGTGCTCAACGGGTCGAGCAGTACTTC. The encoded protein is CSAQRVEQYF.

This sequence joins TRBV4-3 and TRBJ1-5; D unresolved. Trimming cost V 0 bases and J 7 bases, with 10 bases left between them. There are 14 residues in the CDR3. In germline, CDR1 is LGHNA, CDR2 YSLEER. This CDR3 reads CASSQDGGVQPQHF. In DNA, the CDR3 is TGCGCCAGCAGCCAAGATGGTGGAGTCCAGCCCCAGCATTTT.

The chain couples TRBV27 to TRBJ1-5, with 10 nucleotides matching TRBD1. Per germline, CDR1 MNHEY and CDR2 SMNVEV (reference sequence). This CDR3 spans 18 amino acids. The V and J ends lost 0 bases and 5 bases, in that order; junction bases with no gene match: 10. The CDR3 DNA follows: TGTGCCAGCAGTTTATCCCCTAGTACCGGGACAGGGGATCAGCCCCAGCATTTT. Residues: CASSLSPSTGTGDQPQHF.

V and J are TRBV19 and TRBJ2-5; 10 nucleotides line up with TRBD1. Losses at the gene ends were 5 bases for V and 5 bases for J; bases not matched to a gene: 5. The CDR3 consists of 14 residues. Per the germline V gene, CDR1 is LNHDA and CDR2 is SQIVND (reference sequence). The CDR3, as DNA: TGTGCCAGTAGTGTGGGACAGGGGATGGAGACCCAGTACTTC. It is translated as CASSVGQGMETQYF. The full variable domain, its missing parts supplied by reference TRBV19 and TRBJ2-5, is DGGITQSPKYLFRKEGQNVTLSCEQNLNHDAMYWYRQDPGQGLRLIYYSQIVNDFQKGDIAEGYSVSREKKESFPLTVTSAQKNPTAFYLCASSVGQGMETQYFGPGTRLLVL.

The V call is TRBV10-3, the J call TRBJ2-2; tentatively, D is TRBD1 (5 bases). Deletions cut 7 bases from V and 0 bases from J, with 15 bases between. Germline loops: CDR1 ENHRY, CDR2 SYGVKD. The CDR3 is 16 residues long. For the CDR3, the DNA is TGTGCCATCACCGGCCGAAGACAGTCGAACACCGGGGAGCTGTTTTTT. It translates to CAITGRRQSNTGELFF.

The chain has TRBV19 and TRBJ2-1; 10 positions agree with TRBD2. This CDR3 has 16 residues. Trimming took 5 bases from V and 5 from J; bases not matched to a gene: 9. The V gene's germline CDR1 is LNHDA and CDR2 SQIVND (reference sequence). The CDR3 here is CASSSPRTSGNNEQFF. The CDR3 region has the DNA TGTGCCAGTAGTTCCCCACGGACTAGCGGTAACAATGAGCAGTTCTTC.

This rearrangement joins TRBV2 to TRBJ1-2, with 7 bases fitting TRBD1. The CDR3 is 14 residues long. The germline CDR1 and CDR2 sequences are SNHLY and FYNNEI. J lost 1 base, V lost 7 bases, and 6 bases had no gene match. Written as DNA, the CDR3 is TGTGCCAGCAAGGACAGGAGGGTTAACTATGGCTACACCTTC. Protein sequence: CASKDRRVNYGYTF.

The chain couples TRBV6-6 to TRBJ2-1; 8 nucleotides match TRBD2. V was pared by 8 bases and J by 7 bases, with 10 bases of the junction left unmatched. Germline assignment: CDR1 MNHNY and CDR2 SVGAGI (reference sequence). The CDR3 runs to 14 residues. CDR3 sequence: CASPIGGGTNEQFF. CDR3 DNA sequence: TGTGCCAGCCCCATTGGCGGGGGGACGAATGAGCAGTTCTTC.

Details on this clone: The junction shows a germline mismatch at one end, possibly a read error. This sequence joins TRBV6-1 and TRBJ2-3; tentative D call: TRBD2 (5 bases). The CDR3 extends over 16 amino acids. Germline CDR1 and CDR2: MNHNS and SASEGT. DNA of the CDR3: TGTGCCAGCAGTGAGTGGGGTGAGGGTAGCACAGATAAGCAGTATTTT. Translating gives CASSEWGEGSTDKQYF.

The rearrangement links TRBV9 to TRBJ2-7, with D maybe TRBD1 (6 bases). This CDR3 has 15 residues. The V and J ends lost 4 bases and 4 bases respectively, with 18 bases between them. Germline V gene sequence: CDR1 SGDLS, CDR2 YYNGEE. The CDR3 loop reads CASSPFPQGPYEQYF. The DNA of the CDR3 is TGTGCCAGCAGCCCATTCCCTCAGGGGCCATACGAGCAGTACTTC. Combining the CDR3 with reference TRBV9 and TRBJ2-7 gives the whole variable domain DSGVTQTPKHLITATGQRVTLRCSPRSGDLSVYWYQQSLDQGLQFLIQYYNGEERAKGNILERFSAQQFPDLHSELNLSSLELGDSALYFCASSPFPQGPYEQYFGPGTRLTVT.

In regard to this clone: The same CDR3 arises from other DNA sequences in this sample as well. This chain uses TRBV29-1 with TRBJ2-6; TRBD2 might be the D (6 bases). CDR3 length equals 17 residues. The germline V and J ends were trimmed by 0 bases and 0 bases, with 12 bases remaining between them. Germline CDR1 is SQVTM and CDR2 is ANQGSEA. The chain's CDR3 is CSVEDRTKSSGANVLTF. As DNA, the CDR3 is TGCAGCGTTGAAGATAGGACTAAAAGCTCTGGGGCCAACGTCCTGACTTTC.

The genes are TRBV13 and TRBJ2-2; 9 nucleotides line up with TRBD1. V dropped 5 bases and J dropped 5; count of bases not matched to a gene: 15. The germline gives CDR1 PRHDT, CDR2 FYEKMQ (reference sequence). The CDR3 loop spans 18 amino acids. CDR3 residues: CASSPAVLRDRDTGELFF. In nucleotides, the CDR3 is TGTGCCAGCAGCCCCGCAGTTCTCCGGGACAGGGATACCGGGGAGCTGTTTTTT.

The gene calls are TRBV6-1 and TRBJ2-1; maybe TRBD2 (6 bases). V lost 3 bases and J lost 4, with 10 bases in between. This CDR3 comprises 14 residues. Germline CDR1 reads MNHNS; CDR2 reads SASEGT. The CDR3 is CASSEDGTYNEQFF. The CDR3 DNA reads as TGTGCCAGCAGTGAGGACGGGACTTACAATGAGCAGTTCTTC.

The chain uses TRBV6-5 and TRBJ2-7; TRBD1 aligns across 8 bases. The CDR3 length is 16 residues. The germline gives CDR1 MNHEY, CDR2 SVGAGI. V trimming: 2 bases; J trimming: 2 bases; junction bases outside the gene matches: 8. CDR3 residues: CASSYGGQDSAYEQYF. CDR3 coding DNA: TGTGCCAGCAGTTACGGGGGACAGGATAGCGCCTACGAGCAGTACTTC.

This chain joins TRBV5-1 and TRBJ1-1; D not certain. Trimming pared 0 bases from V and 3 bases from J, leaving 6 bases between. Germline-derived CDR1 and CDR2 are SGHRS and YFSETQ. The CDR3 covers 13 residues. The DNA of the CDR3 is TGCGCCAGCAGCTTGGCTGGAGACACTGAAGCTTTCTTT. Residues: CASSLAGDTEAFF.

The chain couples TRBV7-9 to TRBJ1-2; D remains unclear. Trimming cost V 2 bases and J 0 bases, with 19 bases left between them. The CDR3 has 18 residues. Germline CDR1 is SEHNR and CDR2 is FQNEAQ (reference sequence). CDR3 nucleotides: TGTGCCAGCAGCTTACTTTTATCTTTGGAGAGTTCTAACTATGGCTACACCTTC. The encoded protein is CASSLLLSLESSNYGYTF.

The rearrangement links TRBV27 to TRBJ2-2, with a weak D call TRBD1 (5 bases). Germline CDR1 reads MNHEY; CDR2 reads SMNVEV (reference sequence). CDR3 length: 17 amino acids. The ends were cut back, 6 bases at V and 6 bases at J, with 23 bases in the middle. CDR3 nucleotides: TGTGCCAGCAGCCAAAGACGACAGACCGCGGCGGCCGGGGAGCTGTTTTTT. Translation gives CASSQRRQTAAAGELFF.

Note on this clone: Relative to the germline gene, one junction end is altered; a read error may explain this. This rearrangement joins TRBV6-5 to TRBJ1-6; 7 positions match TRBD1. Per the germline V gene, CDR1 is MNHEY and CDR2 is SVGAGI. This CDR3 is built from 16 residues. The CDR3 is CASSYVVPGQYSPLPF. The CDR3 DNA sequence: TGTGCCAGCAGTTACGTTGTACCGGGACAGTATTCACCCCTCCCCTTT.